The clone carrying this T cell receptor beta chain appeared a few times. Its antigen remains unknown. This sample was taken from a study of post-analysis software for immune sequencing data. Whole-study findings and limits: When patients were compared with controls, a handful of TRBV segments were more frequent, TRBV5-6, TRBV5-1 and TRBV20-1 among them.

Sequencing libraries made from TCR beta cDNA carried unique molecular identifiers. TCRdb re-derived calls from the PCR reads in MiXCR, one entry per CDR3 protein. This table has approximately 730,000 distinct CDR3 sequences, 25% to 30% appearing once. CDR1 is SEHNR, CDR2 FQNEAQ, per germline (reference sequence). The CDR3 contains 13 residues. Trimming shortened V by 6 bases and J by 1 base, and 9 bases separated the two germline ends. The sequenced sample was blood. The chain links TRBV7-9 to TRBJ1-1, with D hard to call. This receptor was obtained from a girl aged 10 to 17 with multiple sclerosis. CDR3 sequence (DNA): TGTGCCAGCAGAACTGAGAAGAACACTGAAGCTTTCTTT. Its protein product is CASRTEKNTEAFF.